The T cell receptor beta chain under discussion was sequenced for a study of shared clonotypes between healthy human individuals. Overall study: The cohort comprised a couple of women and a few men. Their ages spanned 18 to 49 years. Whole-study findings and limits: Non-shared clonotypes were found to have lower generation probabilities than the clonotypes that were shared by all four of the sorted-subset donors. A handful of donors showed sharing of around 5.3% of naive CD4 clonotypes. Sampling included only blood; tissue repertoires likely differ.

Data came from immunoSEQ multiplex PCR; TCRdb stores just in-frame clones and leaves some out. The table lists some 700,000 clones, about 92% of them singletons. Concerning this clone itself: Its specificity is not known.

Germline trimming cut 7 bases from V and 0 bases from J; bases unmatched to any gene: 4. The CDR3 spans 14 residues. CDR1 and CDR2 (germline): LNHDA, SQIVND (reference sequence). This chain joins TRBV19 and TRBJ2-7; 9 bases are a match to TRBD2. The sequenced material came from memory CD8+ T cells from PBMCs. Subset here: CD45RO+ cells pooled with CCR7-negative TemRA cells. The origin of this receptor is a man aged 18-30 years in good health. Some clones in this sample may be carry-over from other donors' samples. The CDR3: CASKTSGNSYEQYF. CDR3 nucleotide sequence: TGTGCCAGTAAGACTAGCGGTAACTCCTACGAGCAGTACTTC.